These 5 T cell receptor beta chains share one sample of origin, sequenced in a study of cytomegalovirus exposure and HLA in healthy donors (dated by TCRdb to 2016 to 2017). Libraries were constructed by the immunoSEQ multiplex PCR assay. TCRdb provides this immuneACCESS table in a form limited to in-frame rearrangements. Some clones are lacking; in checked studies, under half of them reflect an unresolved V gene, and why the rest are absent is not known. This sample has 120,000 to 150,000 clones in its table, and roughly 86% of those were observed once. The ten largest clones represent roughly 4.5% of the sample. Sequencing input: PBMCs. These receptor sequences come from a man aged 18 to 30 in good health and CMV-seropositive.

This chain connects TRBV28 to TRBJ1-5; D remains unclear. Germline V CDR1 and CDR2: MDHEN, SYDVKM. The V gene lost 6 bases and the J gene lost 2 bases, with 11 bases spanning the gap. The CDR3 is 14 amino acids. CDR3 coding DNA: TGTGCCAGCAGCCAGAGGGTCGGCAATCAGCCCCAGCATTTT. Protein sequence: CASSQRVGNQPQHF.

The chain employs TRBV30 and TRBJ1-1, with a weak D call TRBD1 (5 bases). Germline CDR1 and CDR2: GTSNPN and SVGIG (reference sequence). V lost 0 bases to trimming and J lost 11 bases, with 16 bases between them. The CDR3 is 13 amino acids. The DNA for the CDR3 is TGTGCCTGGAGTGTAGGGGCCCCGGCCACGGCTTTCTTT. Amino acids: CAWSVGAPATAFF.

The V call is TRBV4-1, the J call TRBJ2-1, with 9 bases aligning to TRBD1. This CDR3 has 17 amino acids. Germline CDR1 and CDR2: MGHRA and YSYEKL. Losses at the gene ends were 2 bases for V and 0 bases for J; bases not matched to a gene: 5. The CDR3 loop is CASSQPDRGISYNEQFF. The DNA for the CDR3 is TGCGCCAGCAGCCAACCGGACAGGGGTATCTCCTACAATGAGCAGTTCTTC.

The chain uses TRBV11-2 and TRBJ2-7; D may be TRBD2 (6 bases). This CDR3 is 14 amino acids long. V lost 5 bases, J lost 3 bases, and 14 bases lay in between. Germline-derived CDR1 and CDR2 are SGHAT and FQNNGV. CDR3 coding DNA: TGTGCCAGCAGCCCTGGGACTTCTTTCTACGAGCAGTACTTC. Amino acid sequence: CASSPGTSFYEQYF.

This sequence joins TRBV19 and TRBJ1-3, with D perhaps TRBD1 (6 bases). V was clipped by 7 bases and J by 0 bases, with 7 bases between them. The CDR3 has 13 amino acids. The germline V gene encodes CDR1 LNHDA and CDR2 SQIVND (reference sequence). CDR3 in amino acids: CASKDSSGNTIYF. In DNA form, the CDR3 reads TGTGCCAGTAAGGACAGCTCTGGAAACACCATATATTTT.